In its sample, the clone carrying this TCR beta chain was seen a few times. Its antigen is not known. TCRdb re-called the reads through MiXCR, storing one row per CDR3 protein. The sample has roughly 150,000 distinct CDR3 sequences, about 20% seen once. The data are from a study of T cell repertoires in cytomegalovirus infection. Trimming removed 7 bases from V and 8 bases from J; junction bases left unmatched: 15. Germline values: CDR1 SGHVS, CDR2 FNYEAQ. This CDR3 contains 16 residues. The chain joins TRBV7-6 to TRBJ1-4, with TRBD1 matching 8 bases. The source is a human donor in good health (CMV status not recorded). Some clones in this sample may be carry-over from other donors' samples. Material: CD8+ T cells from cultured PBMCs, obtained from culture after CMV antigen stimulation. This CDR3 reads CASTNNPGQVGEKLFF. The CDR3 DNA is TGTGCCAGCACCAACAACCCGGGACAGGTTGGAGAAAAACTGTTTTTT.